This record concerns one T cell receptor (beta chain) sequence. Its antigen is not identified. Only in-frame clones appear in the TCRdb table, and some are missing; sequencing was by immunoSEQ multiplex PCR. This table holds approximately 62,000 clones, about four fifths found once. The record originates from a study of lymphopenia after photon versus proton radiotherapy. Overall study results and limits: Oligoclonal CD8+ Temra expansion after nadir drove photon patients' diversity drop.

This CDR3 has 12 residues. Germline CDR1 reads MDHEN; CDR2 reads SYDVKM. V was cut by 6 bases and J by 8 bases, with 13 bases left in between. This chain joins TRBV28 and TRBJ1-2; D perhaps matches TRBD1 (6 bases). This sample comprised peripheral blood, obtained from a patient treated with proton-based radiotherapy. The sequence was obtained from a man aged 55-75 years with pancreatic cancer. The CDR3 reads CASRGGLGGYTF. The DNA for the CDR3 is TGTGCCAGCAGGGGGGGGCTGGGGGGCTACACCTTC.